A single sample is the source of the 15 T cell receptor beta chains below, sequenced in a study of cytomegalovirus exposure and HLA in healthy donors. Produced via immunoSEQ multiplex PCR; TCRdb's table is partial and in-frame only. The sample consists of some 200,000 clones, about 89% of them appearing once. Sequencing was carried out using PBMCs. These TCRs come from a woman younger than 30 in good health and CMV-seronegative.

J is TRBJ2-4 and V is TRBV28; D unclear. The CDR3 has 16 residues. Trimming cost V 6 bases and J 3 bases, with 18 bases left between them. CDR1 is MDHEN, CDR2 SYDVKM, per germline. The CDR3 loop is CASSQRHLQVKNIQYF. The CDR3 DNA follows: TGTGCCAGCAGCCAAAGACACTTACAAGTCAAAAACATTCAGTACTTC.

The chain employs TRBV5-1 and TRBJ1-2; D perhaps matches TRBD1 (6 bases). The length of the CDR3 is 13 residues. Germline loops: CDR1 SGHRS, CDR2 YFSETQ. V lost 0 bases, J lost 8 bases, and 11 bases lay in between. The CDR3 is CASSLVAGDGYTF. CDR3 sequence (DNA): TGCGCCAGCAGCTTGGTAGCAGGGGACGGCTACACCTTC.

With regard to this clone: Other nucleotide sequences from this sample produce the same CDR3. The J gene is TRBJ2-7, the V gene TRBV12-5, with a tentative D call TRBD2 (6 bases). CDR3 length: 13 amino acids. CDR1 is LGHNT and CDR2 is FRNRAP in the germline V gene. Trimming took 0 bases from V and 4 from J, leaving 7 bases between them. The CDR3 is CASGLVGGYEQYF. The CDR3 nucleotides are TGTGCTAGTGGTTTGGTAGGAGGGTACGAGCAGTACTTC.

The count of this clone is one. The CDR3 sequence is CASTRGGTEAFF. In nucleotides, the CDR3 is TGTGCCAGCACCCGAGGGGGCACTGAAGCTTTCTTT. The rearrangement uses TRBV6-5 and TRBJ1-1; D may be TRBD1 (6 bases). There are 12 residues in the CDR3. Germline CDR1 reads MNHEY; CDR2 reads SVGAGI. V dropped 7 bases and J dropped 4 bases, with 10 bases sitting between them.

V usage is TRBV5-1 and J usage is TRBJ2-7; 11 positions match TRBD2. This CDR3 has 17 amino acids. CDR1 is SGHRS and CDR2 is YFSETQ in the germline V gene. Trimming at V came to 1 base and at J to 0 bases, leaving 6 bases not matched to a gene. The CDR3 sequence is CASSLQATSGISYEQYF. The CDR3 DNA is TGCGCCAGCAGCTTGCAAGCGACTAGCGGGATCTCCTACGAGCAGTACTTC.

CDR3 region: CSAGQGNTEAFF. CDR3 bases: TGCAGCGCAGGACAGGGAAACACTGAAGCTTTCTTT. The chain combines TRBV29-1 with TRBJ1-1; 8 nucleotides line up with TRBD1. The germline gives CDR1 SQVTM, CDR2 ANQGSEA. The CDR3 is made up of 12 amino acids. V lost 7 bases and J lost 2; bases outside the gene matches: 3.

V usage is TRBV7-9 and J usage is TRBJ1-5; perhaps TRBD1 as D (6 bases). Trimming removed 1 base from V and 7 bases from J, with 8 bases in between. Germline values: CDR1 SEHNR, CDR2 FQNEAQ (reference sequence). There are 13 residues in the CDR3. The CDR3 loop is CASSLGGQQPQHF. The CDR3, as DNA: TGTGCCAGCAGCTTAGGGGGGCAGCAGCCCCAGCATTTT.

Here the CDR3 reads CASNRGGNTEAFF. The CDR3 coding sequence is TGTGCCAGCAACAGGGGAGGGAACACTGAAGCTTTCTTT. The J gene is TRBJ1-1, the V gene TRBV9; 7 positions agree with TRBD1. CDR1 is SGDLS and CDR2 is YYNGEE in the germline V gene. This CDR3 has 13 residues. The junction had 3 bases not matched to a gene; V was cut back by 6 bases and J by 1 base.

The rearrangement links TRBV11-3 to TRBJ1-3, with D tentatively TRBD1 (6 bases). Deletions cut 2 bases from V and 1 base from J, with 9 bases between. From germline, CDR1 is SGHNT and CDR2 YENEEA. This CDR3 region has 15 residues. The chain's CDR3 is CASSLSRGSGNTIYF. In nucleotides, the CDR3 is TGTGCCAGCAGCTTATCTAGGGGGTCTGGAAACACCATATATTTT.

The chain combines TRBV19 with TRBJ2-1; TRBD2 might be the D (6 bases). V was trimmed by 8 bases and J by 0 bases, leaving 14 bases between them. Germline V gene sequence: CDR1 LNHDA, CDR2 SQIVND (reference sequence). CDR3 size: 15 residues. CDR3 amino acids: CASGPGGASYNEQFF. CDR3 nucleotide sequence: TGTGCCAGTGGTCCCGGAGGGGCCTCCTACAATGAGCAGTTCTTC. Drawing the rest from reference TRBV19 and TRBJ2-1, the complete variable domain is DGGITQSPKYLFRKEGQNVTLSCEQNLNHDAMYWYRQDPGQGLRLIYYSQIVNDFQKGDIAEGYSVSREKKESFPLTVTSAQKNPTAFYLCASGPGGASYNEQFFGPGTRLTVL.

The rearrangement uses TRBV11-2 and TRBJ1-1; D is undetermined. Trimming pared 3 bases from V and 0 bases from J, leaving 8 bases between. Per the germline V gene, CDR1 is SGHAT and CDR2 is FQNNGV. This CDR3 region has 14 residues. DNA for the CDR3: TGTGCCAGCAGCTTTCCAGGAATGAACACTGAAGCTTTCTTT. As protein: CASSFPGMNTEAFF.

The chain has TRBV9 and TRBJ2-5, with TRBD1 identical over 7 bases. CDR1 is SGDLS, CDR2 YYNGEE, per germline. Trimming cost V 0 bases and J 2 bases; bases outside gene matches: 4. CDR3 length equals 15 residues. The CDR3 spells CASSVDGTAQETQYF. CDR3 bases: TGTGCCAGCAGCGTAGATGGGACAGCTCAAGAGACCCAGTACTTC.

The chain employs TRBV5-1 and TRBJ2-3; possibly TRBD2 for D (6 bases). With 2 bases removed from V and 0 bases from J, the gap between germline ends came to 10 bases. CDR1 is SGHRS, CDR2 YFSETQ, per germline. The CDR3 consists of 15 residues. In nucleotides, the CDR3 is TGCGCCAGCAGCTTAGGGCTAGCGAGCACAGATACGCAGTATTTT. It is translated as CASSLGLASTDTQYF.

The chain recombines TRBV19 with TRBJ1-5, with D possibly TRBD1 on 6 matching bases. Germline V gene sequence: CDR1 LNHDA, CDR2 SQIVND (reference sequence). The CDR3 is 13 amino acids. The V end was cut by 5 bases, the J end by 11 bases, with 16 bases between. CDR3 in amino acids: CASSSAGETTQHF. DNA for the CDR3: TGTGCCAGTAGTTCAGCAGGGGAGACCACCCAGCATTTT.

CDR3 sequence: CSAAGGPDTQYF. CDR3 bases: TGCAGTGCAGCGGGAGGTCCAGATACGCAGTATTTT. This chain joins TRBV29-1 and TRBJ2-3; 9 bases are a match to TRBD2. CDR3 size: 12 residues. CDR1 and CDR2 from the germline V gene are SQVTM and ANQGSEA.